These 10 T cell receptor beta chains were sequenced from one sample in a study of T cell responses to AZD1222 COVID-19 vaccine. Here immunoSEQ multiplex PCR was the method, and the copy in TCRdb shows in-frame clones only, minus some. The data show over 95,000 clones, roughly nine tenths seen once. The sample was peripheral blood, taken 28 days after the second AZD1222 dose. These receptors all stem from an adult who received the AZD1222 COVID-19 vaccine.

This sequence joins TRBV5-1 and TRBJ1-1; D not certain. The CDR3 consists of 11 residues. Deletions cut 2 bases from V and 4 bases from J, with 3 bases between. Germline-derived CDR1 and CDR2 are SGHRS and YFSETQ. The CDR3, as DNA: TGCGCCAGCAGCTTTGGCACTGAAGCTTTCTTT. This codes for CASSFGTEAFF.

This clone was seen a single time. The chain recombines TRBV18 with TRBJ2-7; D is possibly TRBD1 (6 bases). This CDR3 comprises 13 residues. V lost 3 bases to trimming and J lost 3 bases, with 9 bases between them. CDR1 and CDR2 (germline): KGHSH, LQKENI. The CDR3 sequence: CASSPSQGYEQYF. The DNA for the CDR3 is TGTGCCAGCTCACCCTCACAGGGCTACGAGCAGTACTTC.

This sequence joins TRBV28 and TRBJ2-1; TRBD2 agrees at 16 bases. In germline, CDR1 is MDHEN, CDR2 SYDVKM. After removal of 1 base from V and 9 bases from J, the junction contained 3 bases not matched to a gene. This CDR3 comprises 16 residues. The DNA of the CDR3 is TGTGCCAGCAGTTTATTGGGACTAGCGGGAGGGATTGAGCAGTTCTTC. Its protein is CASSLLGLAGGIEQFF.

The rearrangement uses TRBV30 and TRBJ1-6; D is unresolved. V lost 2 bases and J 8 bases, leaving 7 bases between the germline ends. From germline, CDR1 is GTSNPN and CDR2 SVGIG (reference sequence). The CDR3 is 12 residues long. CDR3 amino acids: CAWSINDSPLHF. The DNA for the CDR3 is TGTGCCTGGAGTATAAATGATTCACCCCTCCACTTT.

V is TRBV13 and J is TRBJ2-2; a weak D match, TRBD1 (5 bases). This CDR3 has 16 amino acids. V was shortened by 5 bases and J by 2 bases, with 15 bases between the two germline ends. CDR1 is PRHDT, CDR2 FYEKMQ, per germline (reference sequence). For the CDR3, the DNA is TGTGCCAGCAGCGCCCCGATAGGGGTCAACACCGGGGAGCTGTTTTTT. Its protein product is CASSAPIGVNTGELFF.

The rearrangement joins TRBV6-5 to TRBJ2-1; 12 positions match TRBD1. Unmatched junction bases numbered 7, after V lost 2 bases and J lost 8 bases. From germline, CDR1 is MNHEY and CDR2 SVGAGI. The length of the CDR3 is 16 residues. Written as DNA, the CDR3 is TGTGCCAGCAGTTACGAATCCGGGACAGGGGGCGATGAGCAGTTCTTC. Translation: CASSYESGTGGDEQFF.

This clone was recorded once. This chain links TRBV24-1 with TRBJ2-1, with 7 bases matching TRBD2. The CDR3 covers 18 residues. The germline CDR1 and CDR2 sequences are KGHDR and SFDVKD. Trimming cost V 3 bases and J 0 bases; bases outside gene matches: 10. The CDR3 coding sequence is TGTGCCACCAGTGATCCCACCCCTAGCGGCTACTCCTACAATGAGCAGTTCTTC. Amino acid sequence: CATSDPTPSGYSYNEQFF.

The gene calls are TRBV15 and TRBJ2-6, with D uncertain. The V gene lost 0 bases and the J gene lost 0 bases, with 3 bases spanning the gap. CDR3 length: 15 amino acids. The germline V gene encodes CDR1 LNHNV and CDR2 YYDKDF (reference sequence). In DNA form, the CDR3 reads TGTGCCACCAGCAGAGAGACCTCTGGGGCCAACGTCCTGACTTTC. The encoded protein is CATSRETSGANVLTF.

The genes are TRBV7-8 and TRBJ2-1, with 7 positions matching TRBD1. This CDR3 contains 15 residues. CDR1 SGHVS and CDR2 FQNEAQ come from the germline V gene. V shed 4 bases and J 2 bases; nucleotides not matched to a gene: 5. CDR3 loop: CASSYWTGAYNEQFF. CDR3 in DNA: TGTGCCAGCAGCTACTGGACAGGAGCCTACAATGAGCAGTTCTTC.

The V and J genes are TRBV10-3 and TRBJ1-3; D is possibly TRBD1 (6 bases). Germline values: CDR1 ENHRY, CDR2 SYGVKD. Between the trimmed V and J ends, which lost 10 bases and 1 base, there was a span of 14 bases. The CDR3 is made up of 14 amino acids. In DNA form, the CDR3 reads TGTGCCACCTGGAGGGGGAGTTCTGGAAACACCATATATTTT. Translated: CATWRGSSGNTIYF.